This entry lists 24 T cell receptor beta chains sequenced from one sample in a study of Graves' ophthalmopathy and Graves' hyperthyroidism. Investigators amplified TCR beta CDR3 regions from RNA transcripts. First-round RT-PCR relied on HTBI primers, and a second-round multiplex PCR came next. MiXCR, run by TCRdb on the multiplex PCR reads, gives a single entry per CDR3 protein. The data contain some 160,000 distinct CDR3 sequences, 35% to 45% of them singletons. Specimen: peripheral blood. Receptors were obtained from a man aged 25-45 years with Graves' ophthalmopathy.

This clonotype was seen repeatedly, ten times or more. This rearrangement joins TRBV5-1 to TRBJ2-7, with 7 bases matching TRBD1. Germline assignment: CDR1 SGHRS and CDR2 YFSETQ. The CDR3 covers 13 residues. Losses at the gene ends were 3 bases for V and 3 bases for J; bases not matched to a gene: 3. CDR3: CASSSTGIYEQYF. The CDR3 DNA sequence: TGCGCCAGCAGCTCGACAGGGATCTACGAGCAGTACTTC.

The CDR3 region has the DNA TGTGCCAGCAGTGAACGGCCAGGGGGTGAGCAGTACTTC. It encodes CASSERPGGEQYF. The chain has TRBV2 and TRBJ2-7; 7 bases fit TRBD1. V dropped 2 bases and J dropped 7; count of bases not matched to a gene: 5. Germline-derived CDR1 and CDR2 are SNHLY and FYNNEI. The CDR3 contains 13 residues.

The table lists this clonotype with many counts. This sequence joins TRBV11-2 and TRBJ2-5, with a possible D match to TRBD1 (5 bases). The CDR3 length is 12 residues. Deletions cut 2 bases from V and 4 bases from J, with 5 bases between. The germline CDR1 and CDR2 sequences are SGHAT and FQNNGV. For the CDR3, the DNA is TGTGCCAGCAGCTTACAGGGAGAGACCCAGTACTTC. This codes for CASSLQGETQYF.

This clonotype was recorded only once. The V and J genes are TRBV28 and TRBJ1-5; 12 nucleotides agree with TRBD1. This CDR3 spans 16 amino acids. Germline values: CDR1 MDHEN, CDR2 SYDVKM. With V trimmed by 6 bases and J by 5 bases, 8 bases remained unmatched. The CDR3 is CASRPGTGGADQPQHF. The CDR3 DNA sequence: TGTGCCAGCAGGCCCGGGACAGGGGGCGCGGATCAGCCCCAGCATTTT.

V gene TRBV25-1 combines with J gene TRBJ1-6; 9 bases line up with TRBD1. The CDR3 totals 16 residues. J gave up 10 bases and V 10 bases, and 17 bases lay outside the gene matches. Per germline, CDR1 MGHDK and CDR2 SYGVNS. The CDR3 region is CATSRTGDPIYSPLHF. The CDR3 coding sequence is TGTGCCACCTCTCGGACAGGGGACCCCATCTACTCACCCCTCCACTTT.

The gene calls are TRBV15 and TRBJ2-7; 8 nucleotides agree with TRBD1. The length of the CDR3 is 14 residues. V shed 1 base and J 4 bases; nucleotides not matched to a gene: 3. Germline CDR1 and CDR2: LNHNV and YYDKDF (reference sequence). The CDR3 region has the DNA TGTGCCACCAGCAGAGGGACAGGGCTATACGAGCAGTACTTC. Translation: CATSRGTGLYEQYF.

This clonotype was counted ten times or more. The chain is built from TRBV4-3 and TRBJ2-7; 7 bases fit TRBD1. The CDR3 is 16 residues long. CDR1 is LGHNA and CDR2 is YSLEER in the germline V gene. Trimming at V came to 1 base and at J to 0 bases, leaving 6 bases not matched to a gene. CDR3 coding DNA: TGCGCCAGCAGCCAAGTGAGACAGGGTTACTCCTACGAGCAGTACTTC. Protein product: CASSQVRQGYSYEQYF.

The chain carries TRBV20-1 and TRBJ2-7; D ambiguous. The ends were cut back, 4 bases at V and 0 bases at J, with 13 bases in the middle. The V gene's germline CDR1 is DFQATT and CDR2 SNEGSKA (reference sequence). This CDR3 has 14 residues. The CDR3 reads CSAKVMVSSYEQYF. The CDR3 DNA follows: TGCAGTGCTAAAGTTATGGTCAGCTCCTACGAGCAGTACTTC.

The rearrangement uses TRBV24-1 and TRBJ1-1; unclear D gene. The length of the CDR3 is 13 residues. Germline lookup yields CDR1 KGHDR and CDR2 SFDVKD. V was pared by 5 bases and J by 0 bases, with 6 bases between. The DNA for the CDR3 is TGTGCCACCAGTGCCGGTATGAACACTGAAGCTTTCTTT. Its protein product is CATSAGMNTEAFF.

CDR3 in amino acids: CSVRTHGLGAGETQYF. The CDR3 region has the DNA TGCAGCGTTAGAACCCACGGACTAGGGGCCGGAGAGACCCAGTACTTC. The V gene is TRBV29-1, the J gene TRBJ2-5, with 7 bases identical to TRBD2. CDR1 SQVTM and CDR2 ANQGSEA come from the germline V gene. CDR3 length: 16 amino acids. V was pared by 5 bases and J by 4 bases, with 16 bases of the junction left unmatched. Variable domain in full (rest from reference TRBV29-1 and TRBJ2-5): SAVISQKPSRDICQRGTSLTIQCQVDSQVTMMFWYRQQPGQSLTLIATANQGSEATYESGFVIDKFPISRPNLTFSTLTVSNMSPEDSSIYLCSVRTHGLGAGETQYFGPGTRLLVL.

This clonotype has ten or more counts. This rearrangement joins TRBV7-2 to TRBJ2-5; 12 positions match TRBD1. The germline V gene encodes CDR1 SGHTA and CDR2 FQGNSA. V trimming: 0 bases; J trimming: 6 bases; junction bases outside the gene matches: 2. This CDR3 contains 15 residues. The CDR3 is CASSLARDRGQTQYF. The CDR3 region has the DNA TGTGCCAGCAGCTTAGCCCGGGACAGGGGGCAGACCCAGTACTTC. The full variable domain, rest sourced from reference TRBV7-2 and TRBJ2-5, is GAGVSQSPSNKVTEKGKDVELRCDPISGHTALYWYRQSLGQGLEFLIYFQGNSAPDKSGLPSDRFSAERTGGSVSTLTIQRTQQEDSAVYLCASSLARDRGQTQYFGPGTRLLVL.

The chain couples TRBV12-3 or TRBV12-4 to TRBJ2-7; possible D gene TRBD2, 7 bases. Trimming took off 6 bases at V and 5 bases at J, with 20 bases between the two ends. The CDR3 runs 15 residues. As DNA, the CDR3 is TGTGCCAGCAGCAAGCAGGGAGGGGGGAACAACGAGCAGTACTTC. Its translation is CASSKQGGGNNEQYF.

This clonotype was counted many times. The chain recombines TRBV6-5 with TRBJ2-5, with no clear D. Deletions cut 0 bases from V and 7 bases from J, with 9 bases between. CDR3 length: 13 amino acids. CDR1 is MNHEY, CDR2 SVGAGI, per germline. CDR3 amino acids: CASSYSAVRTQYF. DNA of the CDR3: TGTGCCAGCAGTTACTCTGCCGTTAGGACCCAGTACTTC.

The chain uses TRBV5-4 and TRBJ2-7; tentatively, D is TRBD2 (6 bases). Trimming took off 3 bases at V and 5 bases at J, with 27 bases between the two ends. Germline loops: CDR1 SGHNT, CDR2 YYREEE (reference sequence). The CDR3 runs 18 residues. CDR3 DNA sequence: TGTGCCAGCAGCTCACATAGGAGGGGACTTACTAGCTTAGACGAGCAGTACTTC. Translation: CASSSHRRGLTSLDEQYF.

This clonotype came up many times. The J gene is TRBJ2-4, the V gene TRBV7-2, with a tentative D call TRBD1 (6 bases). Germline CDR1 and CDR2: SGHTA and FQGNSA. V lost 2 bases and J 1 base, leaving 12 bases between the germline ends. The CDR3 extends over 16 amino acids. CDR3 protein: CASSLQPQGAKNIQYF. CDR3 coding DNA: TGTGCCAGCAGCTTACAGCCGCAGGGGGCCAAAAACATTCAGTACTTC.

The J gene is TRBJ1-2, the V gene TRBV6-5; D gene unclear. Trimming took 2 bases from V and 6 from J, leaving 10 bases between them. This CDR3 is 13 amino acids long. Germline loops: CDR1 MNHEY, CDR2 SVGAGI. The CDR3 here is CASSYPGGDGYTF. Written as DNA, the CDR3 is TGTGCCAGCAGTTACCCGGGTGGAGATGGCTACACCTTC.

The CDR3 DNA sequence: TGTGCCAGCAGCTACCCGACTAGCGGGCCATCAGAGGTCCTCCAAGAGACCCAGTACTTC. Residues: CASSYPTSGPSEVLQETQYF. The rearrangement links TRBV11-1 to TRBJ2-5, with 10 bases that match TRBD2. The CDR3 runs 20 residues. The V gene's germline CDR1 is SGHAT and CDR2 FQDESV (reference sequence). The J segment lost 1 base and the V segment lost 4 bases, leaving 18 bases of the junction unmatched.

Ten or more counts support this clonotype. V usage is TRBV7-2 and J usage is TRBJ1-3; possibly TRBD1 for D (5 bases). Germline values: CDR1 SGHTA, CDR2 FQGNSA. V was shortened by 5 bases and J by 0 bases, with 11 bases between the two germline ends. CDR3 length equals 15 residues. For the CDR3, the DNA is TGTGCCAGCAGCCCCATGGGGCTCTCTGGAAACACCATATATTTT. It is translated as CASSPMGLSGNTIYF.

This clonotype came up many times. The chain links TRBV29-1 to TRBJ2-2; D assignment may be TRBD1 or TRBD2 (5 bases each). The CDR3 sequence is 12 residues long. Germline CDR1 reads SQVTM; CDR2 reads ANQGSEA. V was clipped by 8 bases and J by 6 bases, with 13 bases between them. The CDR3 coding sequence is TGCAGCACCGGGGCTGGGGCCGGGGAGCTGTTTTTT. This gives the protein CSTGAGAGELFF.

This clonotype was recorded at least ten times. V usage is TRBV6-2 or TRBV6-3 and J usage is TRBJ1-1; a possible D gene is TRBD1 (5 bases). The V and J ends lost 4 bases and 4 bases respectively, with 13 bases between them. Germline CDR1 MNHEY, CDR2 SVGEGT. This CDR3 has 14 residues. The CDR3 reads CASSFSRGGTEAFF. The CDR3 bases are TGTGCCAGCAGTTTTTCTCGGGGCGGCACTGAAGCTTTCTTT.

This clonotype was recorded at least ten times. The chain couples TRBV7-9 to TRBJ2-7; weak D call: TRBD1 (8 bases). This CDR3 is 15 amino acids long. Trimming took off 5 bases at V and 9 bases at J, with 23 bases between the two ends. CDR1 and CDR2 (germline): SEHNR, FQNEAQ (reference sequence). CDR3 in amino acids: CASSVTGANRGGQYF. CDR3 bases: TGTGCCAGCAGCGTGACAGGGGCCAACAGGGGGGGGCAGTACTTC.

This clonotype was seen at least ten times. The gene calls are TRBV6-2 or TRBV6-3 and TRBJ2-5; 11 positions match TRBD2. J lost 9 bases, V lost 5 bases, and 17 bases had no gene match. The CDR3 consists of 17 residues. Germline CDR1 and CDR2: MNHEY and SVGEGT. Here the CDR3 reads CASSLLPGLAAPGAQYF. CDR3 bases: TGTGCCAGCAGTCTTCTTCCGGGACTAGCGGCACCCGGGGCCCAGTACTTC.

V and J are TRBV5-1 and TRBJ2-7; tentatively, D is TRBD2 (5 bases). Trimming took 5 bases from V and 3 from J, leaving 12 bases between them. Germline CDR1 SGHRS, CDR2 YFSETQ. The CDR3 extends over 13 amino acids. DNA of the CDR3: TGCGCCAGCAGGTTTCCGAGCGGCTACGAGCAGTACTTC. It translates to CASRFPSGYEQYF.

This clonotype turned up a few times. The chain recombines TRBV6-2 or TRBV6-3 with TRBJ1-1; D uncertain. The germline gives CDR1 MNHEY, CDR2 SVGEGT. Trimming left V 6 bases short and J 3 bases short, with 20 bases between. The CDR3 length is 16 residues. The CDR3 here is CASRAERTFNDTEAFF. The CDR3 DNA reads TGTGCCAGCAGGGCAGAAAGGACTTTTAACGACACTGAAGCTTTCTTT.